A single sample is the source of the 22 T cell receptor beta chains below, sequenced in a study of T cell responses to AZD1222 COVID-19 vaccine. Some clones are missing from TCRdb's copy, which holds only in-frame ones; the method was immunoSEQ multiplex PCR. The data hold under 70,000 clones, with approximately 81% observed a single time. The sequencing here drew on peripheral blood, taken on day 0 of AZD1222 vaccination. The receptors were gathered from an adult in good health.

The chain employs TRBV6-5 and TRBJ1-2; D might be TRBD1 (5 bases). CDR1 and CDR2 (germline): MNHEY, SVGAGI. The CDR3 contains 13 residues. V was clipped by 4 bases and J by 4 bases, with 10 bases between them. CDR3: CASSSGATYGYTF. Written as DNA, the CDR3 is TGTGCCAGCAGTTCCGGGGCAACCTATGGCTACACCTTC.

The rearrangement joins TRBV11-2 to TRBJ1-3; no definite D call. Germline values: CDR1 SGHAT, CDR2 FQNNGV. The CDR3 loop spans 15 amino acids. Deletions cut 1 base from V and 2 bases from J, with 9 bases between. The CDR3 sequence: CASSLGNTPGNTIYF. CDR3 nucleotide sequence: TGTGCCAGCAGCTTAGGGAACACTCCTGGAAACACCATATATTTT.

The rearrangement joins TRBV27 to TRBJ1-6; 9 bases line up with TRBD1. V shed 6 bases, J shed 11 bases, and the junction held 5 bases outside the gene matches. This CDR3 comprises 13 residues. CDR1 and CDR2 from the germline V gene are MNHEY and SMNVEV (reference sequence). The CDR3 DNA reads TGTGCCAGCAGGGGGACAGGGAAGGCACCCCTCCACTTT. Translating it yields CASRGTGKAPLHF.

The rearrangement joins TRBV6-2 or TRBV6-3 to TRBJ2-1; tentative D call: TRBD2 (6 bases). CDR1 is MNHEY, CDR2 SVGEGT, per germline. The CDR3 extends over 19 amino acids. V lost 0 bases and J 0 bases, leaving 18 bases between the germline ends. This chain's CDR3 is CASSYSILQRVSSYNEQFF. In nucleotides, the CDR3 is TGTGCCAGCAGTTACTCGATATTGCAGCGGGTTAGCTCCTACAATGAGCAGTTCTTC.

This chain uses TRBV10-1 with TRBJ2-4; D perhaps matches TRBD1 (6 bases). Germline V gene sequence: CDR1 WNHNN, CDR2 SYGVQD (reference sequence). This CDR3 is 16 amino acids long. V was shortened by 7 bases and J by 0 bases, with 16 bases between the two germline ends. The CDR3 sequence: CASTDWTALAKNIQYF. The DNA of the CDR3 is TGCGCCAGCACCGACTGGACAGCTTTAGCCAAAAACATTCAGTACTTC.

The gene calls are TRBV12-3 or TRBV12-4 and TRBJ1-5, with D perhaps matching TRBD1 (5 bases). The germline V and J ends were trimmed by 5 bases and 6 bases, with 11 bases remaining between them. The length of the CDR3 is 13 residues. The chain's CDR3 is CASSPGWTQPQHF. CDR3 DNA: TGTGCCAGCAGTCCAGGGTGGACTCAGCCCCAGCATTTT.

The rearrangement links TRBV9 to TRBJ1-5; tentative D call: TRBD1 (6 bases). V lost 4 bases to trimming and J lost 2 bases, with 13 bases between them. The CDR3 runs to 15 residues. Germline V gives CDR1 SGDLS, CDR2 YYNGEE. In DNA form, the CDR3 reads TGTGCCAGCAGCCCCCAGGCAGGGGGCAATCAGCCCCAGCATTTT. Its translation is CASSPQAGGNQPQHF.

The V gene is TRBV29-1, the J gene TRBJ2-3; 14 nucleotides match TRBD2. There are 14 residues in the CDR3. The germline CDR1 and CDR2 sequences are SQVTM and ANQGSEA. Trimming cost V 6 bases and J 4 bases; bases outside gene matches: 3. CDR3 coding DNA: TGCAGCGTAAGACTAGCGGGAGGGGCAGATACGCAGTATTTT. Residues: CSVRLAGGADTQYF.

This clone was recorded only once. The gene calls are TRBV7-9 and TRBJ2-1; tentative D call: TRBD2 (6 bases). V lost 5 bases to trimming and J lost 7 bases, with 15 bases between them. Germline-derived CDR1 and CDR2 are SEHNR and FQNEAQ (reference sequence). CDR3 length: 14 amino acids. In nucleotides, the CDR3 is TGTGCCAGCAGCCTCGGCCGGGAGTGGAATGAGCAGTTCTTC. Amino acid sequence: CASSLGREWNEQFF.

The chain joins TRBV14 to TRBJ1-3, with no clear D. CDR1 and CDR2 from the germline V gene are SGHDN and FVKESK. V dropped 3 bases and J dropped 4 bases, with 4 bases sitting between them. CDR3 length equals 12 residues. CDR3 amino acids: CASSQSGNTIYF. DNA for the CDR3: TGTGCCAGCAGCCAGTCCGGAAACACCATATATTTT.

The table lists this clone with a few counts. The genes are TRBV7-3 and TRBJ2-1, with D perhaps TRBD2 (6 bases). The CDR3 consists of 15 residues. The germline gives CDR1 SGHTA, CDR2 FQGTGA. V was shortened by 1 base and J by 0 bases, with 7 bases between the two germline ends. CDR3 nucleotide sequence: TGTGCCAGCAGCTTAATGGGGGGCTCCTACAATGAGCAGTTCTTC. As protein: CASSLMGGSYNEQFF.

The chain uses TRBV7-6 and TRBJ2-5; D perhaps matches TRBD2 (7 bases). There are 17 residues in the CDR3. V gave up 0 bases and J gave up 4 bases, with 18 bases separating them. CDR1 is SGHVS and CDR2 is FNYEAQ in the germline V gene. CDR3: CASSLALRGGLLETQYF. In nucleotides, the CDR3 is TGTGCCAGCAGCTTAGCGTTGAGGGGGGGCCTGCTAGAGACCCAGTACTTC.

V and J are TRBV7-9 and TRBJ2-3; D not certain. Germline V lookup: CDR1 SEHNR, CDR2 FQNEAQ (reference sequence). Trimming shortened V by 5 bases and J by 0 bases, and 12 bases separated the two germline ends. This CDR3 has 15 residues. The CDR3 region is CASSLPGPSTDTQYF. CDR3 coding DNA: TGTGCCAGCAGCCTTCCCGGGCCTAGCACAGATACGCAGTATTTT.

The V call is TRBV6-2 or TRBV6-3, the J call TRBJ1-4, with 10 bases identical to TRBD1. The CDR3 has 14 residues. Per the germline V gene, CDR1 is MNHEY and CDR2 is SVGEGT. The trim removed 6 bases at V and 10 bases at J, leaving 8 bases unmatched. The CDR3 DNA reads as TGTGCCAGCAGCCTCGGGACAGGGGCTCGAAAACTGTTTTTT. Translation gives CASSLGTGARKLFF.

The chain carries TRBV28 and TRBJ1-5; D may be TRBD1 (6 bases). Trimming removed 5 bases from V and 0 bases from J, with 14 bases in between. This CDR3 has 16 amino acids. Germline V gene data show CDR1 as MDHEN and CDR2 as SYDVKM. For the CDR3, the DNA is TGTGCCAGCAGTCGCACGGGACATAATAGCAATCAGCCCCAGCATTTT. Its protein product is CASSRTGHNSNQPQHF.

CDR3 in DNA: TGTGCCAGCAGCCTCGGCACCCATGAAAAACTGTTTTTT. This encodes CASSLGTHEKLFF. The chain combines TRBV4-2 with TRBJ1-4; D remains unclear. V was shortened by 4 bases and J by 6 bases, with 9 bases between the two germline ends. Germline CDR1 and CDR2: LGHNA and YNFKEQ. The CDR3 is 13 amino acids.

The V and J genes are TRBV7-6 and TRBJ2-3, with 8 positions matching TRBD2. The CDR3 sequence is 13 residues long. The V and J ends lost 6 bases and 4 bases, in that order; junction bases with no gene match: 3. Germline loops: CDR1 SGHVS, CDR2 FNYEAQ. CDR3 DNA sequence: TGTGCCAGCAGGCGAGCGGGGGCAGATACGCAGTATTTT. As protein: CASRRAGADTQYF.

The chain links TRBV7-9 to TRBJ1-4; 9 nucleotides match TRBD1. CDR1 is SEHNR, CDR2 FQNEAQ, per germline (reference sequence). There are 15 residues in the CDR3. The V gene end was trimmed by 4 bases and the J gene end by 6 bases; junction bases not matched to a gene: 6. The DNA of the CDR3 is TGTGCCAGCAGCTCCACAGGGGGCTGGGATGAAAAACTGTTTTTT. The encoded protein is CASSSTGGWDEKLFF. Variable domain in full (rest from reference TRBV7-9 and TRBJ1-4): DTGVSQNPRHKITKRGQNVTFRCDPISEHNRLYWYRQTLGQGPEFLTYFQNEAQLEKSRLLSDRFSAERPKGSFSTLEIQRTEQGDSAMYLCASSSTGGWDEKLFFGSGTQLSVL.

This rearrangement joins TRBV27 to TRBJ2-1, with 7 positions matching TRBD2. The trim removed 5 bases at V and 9 bases at J, leaving 4 bases unmatched. The CDR3 covers 12 residues. Germline CDR1 is MNHEY and CDR2 is SMNVEV (reference sequence). As DNA, the CDR3 is TGTGCCAGCAGTCCGACTAGCACTGAGCAGTTCTTC. Its protein product is CASSPTSTEQFF.

The table lists this clone with a few counts. This chain joins TRBV9 and TRBJ1-1; D not certain. Deletions cut 0 bases from V and 0 bases from J, with 6 bases between. Germline loops: CDR1 SGDLS, CDR2 YYNGEE. The CDR3 contains 14 residues. Here the CDR3 DNA reads TGTGCCAGCAGCGTAGCCGGATTGAACACTGAAGCTTTCTTT. Translating it yields CASSVAGLNTEAFF. The full variable domain, completed using reference TRBV9 and TRBJ1-1, is DSGVTQTPKHLITATGQRVTLRCSPRSGDLSVYWYQQSLDQGLQFLIQYYNGEERAKGNILERFSAQQFPDLHSELNLSSLELGDSALYFCASSVAGLNTEAFFGQGTRLTVV.

J is TRBJ2-1 and V is TRBV19; 11 bases are a match to TRBD2. Germline V gene sequence: CDR1 LNHDA, CDR2 SQIVND (reference sequence). CDR3 size: 15 residues. V shed 6 bases and J 6 bases; nucleotides not matched to a gene: 7. In nucleotides, the CDR3 is TGTGCCAGTAGCGTAGCGGGAGGGACCCCCAATGAGCAGTTCTTC. Its translation: CASSVAGGTPNEQFF.

This clone was seen more than once but under ten times. The genes are TRBV2 and TRBJ2-4, with D possibly called TRBD1 or TRBD2 (6 bases each). Trimming took 7 bases from V and 5 from J, leaving 21 bases between them. Germline assignment: CDR1 SNHLY and CDR2 FYNNEI. This CDR3 has 16 amino acids. The CDR3 bases are TGTGCCAGCATCACACCGGGGGCAGGGGTAGAAAACATTCAGTACTTC. Protein: CASITPGAGVENIQYF.